This is a list of T cell receptor beta chains from one sample in a study of blood T cell repertoires in COVID-19. Clones were read by immunoSEQ multiplex PCR, and TCRdb kept only the in-frame ones, dropping some. In the table there are roughly 200,000 clones, about 80% of which are singletons. The sample consisted of peripheral blood. The receptors originated from a woman between 50 and 59 years old with active or convalescent COVID-19. The conserved cysteine and the conserved F or W are not part of the CDR3 here. D genes are given only for firm matches. The listing skips clone size in some rows; elsewhere it reads once, few, many or a size class.

v_gene: TRBV12-2; d_gene: -; abundance: -; j_gene: TRBJ1-1; CDR3aa: ASRLRDWNTEAF
v_gene: TRBV3-1/TRBV3-2; d_gene: TRBD1; abundance: -; j_gene: TRBJ1-1; CDR3aa: ASSQGTGRNTEAF
v_gene: TRBV4-3; d_gene: TRBD1; abundance: -; j_gene: TRBJ1-6; CDR3aa: ASSQTRTGANNSPLH
v_gene: TRBV29-1; d_gene: TRBD2; abundance: -; j_gene: TRBJ2-1; CDR3aa: SVEGGSFYEQF
v_gene: TRBV3-1/TRBV3-2; d_gene: -; abundance: -; j_gene: TRBJ2-1; CDR3aa: ASSRGRVRFEQF
v_gene: TRBV11-3; d_gene: TRBD2; abundance: -; j_gene: TRBJ2-1; CDR3aa: ASSPGLAPYNEQF
v_gene: TRBV29-1; d_gene: TRBD1; abundance: -; j_gene: TRBJ1-3; CDR3aa: SGATGVNTIY
v_gene: TRBV9; d_gene: -; abundance: -; j_gene: TRBJ1-1; CDR3aa: ARSVIMGGEAEAF
v_gene: TRBV28; d_gene: TRBD1; abundance: -; j_gene: TRBJ2-6; CDR3aa: ASSLYGQGASGANVLT
v_gene: TRBV30; d_gene: -; abundance: -; j_gene: TRBJ1-1; CDR3aa: AWSANIVSEAF
v_gene: TRBV3-1/TRBV3-2; d_gene: TRBD1; abundance: -; j_gene: TRBJ2-2; CDR3aa: ASSQRQGARRGELF
v_gene: TRBV27; d_gene: -; abundance: -; j_gene: TRBJ1-2; CDR3aa: ASSPTGYGYT
v_gene: TRBV15; d_gene: TRBD1; abundance: -; j_gene: TRBJ1-2; CDR3aa: ATSRETGAHYGYT
v_gene: TRBV7-9; d_gene: TRBD2; abundance: few; j_gene: TRBJ2-5; CDR3aa: ASSLVAGGETQY
v_gene: TRBV5-6; d_gene: -; abundance: -; j_gene: TRBJ1-5; CDR3aa: ASSLVGQGAQPQH
v_gene: TRBV27; d_gene: -; abundance: -; j_gene: TRBJ2-7; CDR3aa: ASSLGADSYEQY
v_gene: TRBV5-4; d_gene: TRBD1; abundance: -; j_gene: TRBJ2-7; CDR3aa: ASSLDQGAYEQY
v_gene: TRBV4-2; d_gene: -; abundance: -; j_gene: TRBJ1-4; CDR3aa: ASSPSRGATNEKLF
v_gene: TRBV19; d_gene: TRBD2; abundance: -; j_gene: TRBJ2-1; CDR3aa: ASRPSGSNEQF
v_gene: TRBV5-1; d_gene: -; abundance: -; j_gene: TRBJ2-5; CDR3aa: ASSLSGSETQY
v_gene: TRBV2; d_gene: TRBD2; abundance: -; j_gene: TRBJ2-3; CDR3aa: ASRGGLVVDTQY
v_gene: TRBV19; d_gene: TRBD2; abundance: -; j_gene: TRBJ2-2; CDR3aa: ASSSLAAANTGELF
v_gene: TRBV9; d_gene: TRBD1; abundance: -; j_gene: TRBJ1-3; CDR3aa: ASSVERQGLSGNTIY
v_gene: TRBV19; d_gene: -; abundance: -; j_gene: TRBJ1-3; CDR3aa: ASSLQSSGNTIY
v_gene: TRBV12-3/TRBV12-4; d_gene: -; abundance: -; j_gene: TRBJ2-1; CDR3aa: ASSFLRTVLPI
v_gene: TRBV28; d_gene: -; abundance: -; j_gene: TRBJ1-6; CDR3aa: ASTQESSPLH
v_gene: TRBV12-5; d_gene: TRBD1; abundance: -; j_gene: TRBJ2-1; CDR3aa: ASGLGAGGAYNEQF
v_gene: TRBV13; d_gene: -; abundance: few; j_gene: TRBJ2-5; CDR3aa: ASSSSREWTVKIQETQY
v_gene: TRBV30; d_gene: -; abundance: -; j_gene: TRBJ1-1; CDR3aa: AWSISSDSVPTEAF
v_gene: TRBV29-1; d_gene: -; abundance: few; j_gene: TRBJ2-2; CDR3aa: SVDQGPTGELF
v_gene: TRBV3-1/TRBV3-2; d_gene: -; abundance: -; j_gene: TRBJ1-2; CDR3aa: ASSRGGNNYGYT
v_gene: TRBV11-2; d_gene: TRBD1; abundance: few; j_gene: TRBJ1-4; CDR3aa: ASSSIRDRKNEKLF
v_gene: TRBV10-3; d_gene: TRBD1; abundance: -; j_gene: TRBJ2-2; CDR3aa: AISPGQGVAGELF
v_gene: TRBV7-9; d_gene: -; abundance: few; j_gene: TRBJ2-2; CDR3aa: ASSSVSVGELF
v_gene: TRBV2; d_gene: -; abundance: -; j_gene: TRBJ2-7; CDR3aa: ASKPPTGYEQY
v_gene: TRBV7-9; d_gene: -; abundance: -; j_gene: TRBJ1-6; CDR3aa: ASSPTPDSSSYNSPLH
v_gene: TRBV30; d_gene: TRBD1; abundance: -; j_gene: TRBJ2-7; CDR3aa: AWSVFSGTGVAEQY
v_gene: TRBV9; d_gene: TRBD2; abundance: -; j_gene: TRBJ2-1; CDR3aa: ASSVSTSGYNEQF
v_gene: TRBV3-1/TRBV3-2; d_gene: -; abundance: -; j_gene: TRBJ2-3; CDR3aa: ASSQDPRLSRYTQY
v_gene: TRBV29-1; d_gene: TRBD2; abundance: -; j_gene: TRBJ2-7; CDR3aa: SVRLAGASSSYEQY
v_gene: TRBV14; d_gene: TRBD1; abundance: -; j_gene: TRBJ2-4; CDR3aa: ASSQAPLWTTGPKNIQY
v_gene: TRBV6-2/TRBV6-3; d_gene: -; abundance: -; j_gene: TRBJ2-1; CDR3aa: ASSYWHEQF
v_gene: TRBV6-6; d_gene: TRBD1; abundance: once; j_gene: TRBJ1-3; CDR3aa: ASSQQGAGNTIY
v_gene: TRBV5-6; d_gene: -; abundance: once; j_gene: TRBJ2-5; CDR3aa: ASSLRPTSTETQY
v_gene: TRBV30; d_gene: TRBD2; abundance: -; j_gene: TRBJ2-3; CDR3aa: ALSTLRTSGSGDTQY
v_gene: TRBV15; d_gene: -; abundance: once; j_gene: TRBJ2-1; CDR3aa: ATRGDSNSYNEQF
v_gene: TRBV7-3; d_gene: -; abundance: -; j_gene: TRBJ2-5; CDR3aa: ASSGSGTGTQY
v_gene: TRBV5-4; d_gene: TRBD2; abundance: -; j_gene: TRBJ2-1; CDR3aa: ASSFGATSGNNEQF
v_gene: TRBV6-2/TRBV6-3; d_gene: -; abundance: -; j_gene: TRBJ1-5; CDR3aa: ASSSAAGSNQPQH
v_gene: TRBV18; d_gene: -; abundance: -; j_gene: TRBJ1-2; CDR3aa: ASSPQPSNYGYT
v_gene: TRBV28; d_gene: -; abundance: -; j_gene: TRBJ2-4; CDR3aa: ASSLQGPDIQY
v_gene: TRBV19; d_gene: TRBD1; abundance: -; j_gene: TRBJ2-2; CDR3aa: ASSRTGDEGELF
v_gene: TRBV28; d_gene: -; abundance: -; j_gene: TRBJ2-2; CDR3aa: ASTAPGAGQGRAGVTGELF
v_gene: TRBV4-3; d_gene: -; abundance: -; j_gene: TRBJ2-1; CDR3aa: ASSQEVFREQF
v_gene: TRBV6-5; d_gene: TRBD2; abundance: few; j_gene: TRBJ2-7; CDR3aa: ASSSIAGGPPYEQY
v_gene: TRBV30; d_gene: TRBD1; abundance: -; j_gene: TRBJ1-2; CDR3aa: AWSHGTGDGYT
v_gene: TRBV30; d_gene: TRBD1; abundance: -; j_gene: TRBJ1-6; CDR3aa: AWSATGGFHNSPLH
v_gene: TRBV5-1; d_gene: -; abundance: -; j_gene: TRBJ1-2; CDR3aa: ASSSDWTRGYT
v_gene: TRBV5-1; d_gene: -; abundance: -; j_gene: TRBJ1-1; CDR3aa: ASTWGSGEAF
v_gene: TRBV9; d_gene: -; abundance: -; j_gene: TRBJ1-2; CDR3aa: ASSQTTGDYGYT